This T cell receptor (beta chain) was found in a study of Graves' ophthalmopathy and Graves' hyperthyroidism. Across the whole study: Peripheral blood sampling occurred at initial diagnosis, before any treatment. Broader study findings: Blood contained most expanded thyroid clonotypes exceeding 0.001 frequency. Ophthalmopathy cases were distinguished from stable hyperthyroidism by a 13-signature model, reaching around 90% sensitivity and 81.08% specificity.

Amplification from RNA transcripts yielded the TCR beta CDR3 regions. The authors performed first-round RT-PCR with HTBI primers and then a second-round multiplex PCR. MiXCR was run by TCRdb on the multiplex PCR reads, yielding one entry per CDR3 protein. The table has 500,000 to 700,000 distinct CDR3 sequences, over 20% seen once. This CDR3 spans 15 amino acids. Trimming removed 3 bases at V and 0 bases at J, with 9 bases between. Germline V gene sequence: CDR1 MNHNS, CDR2 SASEGT. This clonotype has a count of ten or more. Its antigen is unknown. The chain employs TRBV6-1 and TRBJ1-3; D perhaps matches TRBD1 (6 bases). The sequenced material came from peripheral blood. The receptor's source is a woman between 18 and 30 years old with stable Graves' hyperthyroidism. Some clones in this sample may be carry-over from other donors' samples. The CDR3 loop reads CASSEDSSSGNTIYF. In DNA form, the CDR3 reads TGTGCCAGCAGTGAGGACAGCAGCTCTGGAAACACCATATATTTT.